These 13 T cell receptor beta chains were sequenced from one sample in a study of identical twins (dated by TCRdb to 2015 to 2016). The library was prepared using 5' RACE. Instrument on record: Illumina HiSeq 2000. TCRdb trimmed public reads at Q25 via fastp, called clones via MiXCR and kept in-frame beta chains. Entries that share a CDR3 protein sequence are merged under the most common genes and DNA. In all, the sample holds 1.5 million to 2 million distinct CDR3 sequences, and under 35% of those were seen once. More than 0.25% of the sample rests with the top ten. Sample: cord blood. The source of these receptors is a newborn girl in good health.

V and J are TRBV6-6 and TRBJ1-1, with D tentatively TRBD1 (5 bases). V lost 4 bases and J lost 4, with 10 bases in between. Germline V gene data show CDR1 as MNHNY and CDR2 as SVGAGI (reference sequence). There are 13 residues in the CDR3. The chain's CDR3 is CASSFGGATEAFF. CDR3 in DNA: TGTGCCAGCAGTTTCGGAGGGGCCACTGAAGCTTTCTTT.

The chain links TRBV5-1 to TRBJ2-4, with 8 bases identical to TRBD1. The CDR3 has 16 residues. Germline CDR1 reads SGHRS; CDR2 reads YFSETQ. Unmatched junction bases numbered 11, after V lost 6 bases and J lost 3 bases. The CDR3 loop is CASMPGTGQLKNIQYF. CDR3 sequence (DNA): TGCGCCAGCATGCCAGGGACAGGCCAACTCAAAAACATTCAGTACTTC. Full variable domain (rest looked up from reference TRBV5-1 and TRBJ2-4): KAGVTQTPRYLIKTRGQQVTLSCSPISGHRSVSWYQQTPGQGLQFLFEYFSETQRNKGNFPGRFSGRQFSNSRSEMNVSTLELGDSALYLCASMPGTGQLKNIQYFGAGTRLSVL.

The chain combines TRBV6-1 with TRBJ2-7; 8 nucleotides line up with TRBD2. Trimming took 8 bases from V and 5 from J; bases not matched to a gene: 17. The germline gives CDR1 MNHNS, CDR2 SASEGT. The CDR3 is 16 amino acids. CDR3 DNA sequence: TGTGCCAGCGGTTTTAGCGGGATACCATCCCCTAACGAGCAGTACTTC. This gives the protein CASGFSGIPSPNEQYF.

The rearrangement joins TRBV29-1 to TRBJ1-4; a weak D match, TRBD1 (6 bases). The CDR3 spans 13 residues. The germline V gene encodes CDR1 SQVTM and CDR2 ANQGSEA. Trimming removed 5 bases at V and 7 bases at J, with 14 bases between. In nucleotides, the CDR3 is TGCAGCGTTTCGGGGGCGGTTAGTGAAAAACTGTTTTTT. It encodes CSVSGAVSEKLFF.

V and J are TRBV2 and TRBJ2-6, with a tentative D call TRBD2 (5 bases). V gave up 2 bases and J gave up 2 bases, with 7 bases separating them. The CDR3 length is 15 residues. Germline CDR1 is SNHLY and CDR2 is FYNNEI. CDR3 amino acids: CASSEPGTGANVLTF. The CDR3, as DNA: TGTGCCAGCAGTGAACCCGGGACTGGGGCCAACGTCCTGACTTTC.

This clonotype was picked up many times. V usage is TRBV29-1 and J usage is TRBJ1-2; D gene ambiguous. Germline values: CDR1 SQVTM, CDR2 ANQGSEA. CDR3 size: 13 residues. V lost 7 bases and J 3 bases, leaving 15 bases between the germline ends. The CDR3 sequence: CSALDATDYGYTF. CDR3 sequence (DNA): TGCAGCGCGCTAGACGCCACGGACTATGGCTACACCTTC.

The V gene is TRBV28, the J gene TRBJ2-1; TRBD2 matches 8 bases. The J call is uncertain, as TRBJ2-7 better fits the DNA end. The CDR3 has 18 amino acids. Germline V CDR1 and CDR2: MDHEN, SYDVKM. The CDR3 region is CASSFPRGLVPSYNEQYF. In nucleotides, the CDR3 is TGTGCCAGCAGTTTTCCCCGGGGACTAGTGCCTTCCTACAATGAGCAGTACTTC.

This clonotype turned up a few times. The gene calls are TRBV5-1 and TRBJ2-1, with 9 bases lining up with TRBD2. CDR3 size: 18 residues. V was pared by 2 bases and J by 1 base, with 10 bases of the junction left unmatched. From germline, CDR1 is SGHRS and CDR2 YFSETQ. CDR3 sequence reads: CASSFRTSGYLSYNEQFF. The CDR3 DNA follows: TGCGCCAGCAGCTTCCGAACTAGCGGGTATCTATCCTACAATGAGCAGTTCTTC.

This sequence joins TRBV7-9 and TRBJ1-4, with D tentatively TRBD1 (6 bases). V was shortened by 5 bases and J by 3 bases, with 13 bases between the two germline ends. The CDR3 runs 15 residues. Germline V gene lookup returns CDR1 SEHNR and CDR2 FQNEAQ (reference sequence). CDR3 bases: TGTGCCAGCAGCCCCAGGACAGCATCTAATGAAAAACTGTTTTTT. Its protein is CASSPRTASNEKLFF. Together with reference TRBV7-9 and TRBJ1-4, the CDR3 gives the full variable domain: DTGVSQNPRHKITKRGQNVTFRCDPISEHNRLYWYRQTLGQGPEFLTYFQNEAQLEKSRLLSDRFSAERPKGSFSTLEIQRTEQGDSAMYLCASSPRTASNEKLFFGSGTQLSVL.

This clonotype was detected only once. The chain recombines TRBV28 with TRBJ2-1; 10 bases line up with TRBD2. Germline CDR1 MDHEN, CDR2 SYDVKM. V shed 5 bases, J shed 6 bases, and the junction held 10 bases outside the gene matches. The CDR3 is 16 residues long. The CDR3 protein is CASSPGASGRPNEQFF. DNA of the CDR3: TGTGCCAGCAGTCCCGGGGCTAGCGGGAGACCCAATGAGCAGTTCTTC.

In its sample, this clonotype was seen once. The CDR3 ends on some other residue instead of the conserved phenylalanine or tryptophan, so this is likely a read error. The chain uses TRBV9 and TRBJ1-4, with a possible D match to TRBD1 (6 bases). The germline gives CDR1 SGDLS, CDR2 YYNGEE. Trimming pared 0 bases from V and 3 bases from J, leaving 12 bases between. There are 16 residues in the CDR3. CDR3 residues: CASSVGSGHPNEKLFL. The CDR3 region has the DNA TGTGCCAGCAGCGTAGGTTCGGGACATCCTAATGAAAAACTGTTTCTT.

The table lists this clonotype with a few counts. This chain connects TRBV24-1 to TRBJ2-1, with D perhaps matching TRBD1 (6 bases). V was pared by 2 bases and J by 5 bases, with 15 bases between. Germline values: CDR1 KGHDR, CDR2 SFDVKD. CDR3 length: 16 residues. The CDR3 DNA is TGTGCCACCAGTGATTGGGAAGGGCAGGGGCACAATGAGCAGTTCTTC. Translating it yields CATSDWEGQGHNEQFF.

This clonotype was seen only a few times. The chain employs TRBV21-1 and TRBJ2-1; TRBD2 is taken as the D call from the table, unchecked against the DNA. TRBV21-1 is a recognized pseudogene. This CDR3 has 17 residues. The CDR3, as DNA: TGTGCCAGCAGAACCGGGACTAGCGGGAGATCCTACAATGAGCAGTTCTTC. This gives the protein CASRTGTSGRSYNEQFF.